A single sample gave rise to the 29 T cell receptor beta chains below, sequenced in a study of cytomegalovirus exposure and HLA in healthy donors. PCR involved 60 Vbeta and 13 Jbeta primers. Sequencing used immunoSEQ multiplex PCR; TCRdb keeps in-frame clones, though not all of them. The sample lists some 180,000 clones; approximately 73% were seen once. The sequenced material came from PBMCs. The receptors here all came from a woman under 30 in good health and CMV-seropositive.

The rearrangement links TRBV4-3 to TRBJ1-3; no firm D call. Trimming pared 1 base from V and 0 bases from J, leaving 13 bases between. This CDR3 comprises 17 residues. Looked up from germline, CDR1 is LGHNA and CDR2 is YSLEER. The CDR3 here is CASSQVANRSSGNTIYF. For the CDR3, the DNA is TGCGCCAGCAGCCAAGTCGCCAACCGGAGCTCTGGAAACACCATATATTTT.

The V gene is TRBV4-3, the J gene TRBJ2-7; TRBD1 agrees at 10 bases. J was trimmed by 3 bases and V by 5 bases; bases with no gene match: 13. The CDR3 consists of 17 residues. The germline CDR1 and CDR2 sequences are LGHNA and YSLEER. CDR3 protein: CASSSYTGQGGYYEQYF. The CDR3 DNA reads as TGCGCCAGCAGCTCATACACAGGACAGGGGGGATACTACGAGCAGTACTTC.

This clone has only one observation. The V gene is TRBV19, the J gene TRBJ2-3; 8 nucleotides align to TRBD1. This CDR3 contains 13 residues. Germline CDR1 LNHDA, CDR2 SQIVND (reference sequence). The V gene end was trimmed by 9 bases and the J gene end by 8 bases; junction bases not matched to a gene: 10. This CDR3 is CASSQGAKGTQYF. CDR3 DNA sequence: TGTGCCAGCTCGCAGGGGGCGAAGGGTACGCAGTATTTT.

The gene calls are TRBV30 and TRBJ2-7; the D gene is possibly TRBD1 (6 bases). The germline V and J ends were trimmed by 2 bases and 3 bases, with 11 bases remaining between them. Germline V gene lookup returns CDR1 GTSNPN and CDR2 SVGIG (reference sequence). This CDR3 is built from 13 residues. The CDR3: CAWSQGPVYEQYF. CDR3 bases: TGTGCCTGGAGTCAGGGGCCGGTCTACGAGCAGTACTTC.

The V gene is TRBV14, the J gene TRBJ1-2, with a tentative D call TRBD1 (6 bases). Germline CDR1 and CDR2: SGHDN and FVKESK. Trimming shortened V by 0 bases and J by 6 bases, and 8 bases separated the two germline ends. The CDR3 spans 13 residues. The CDR3 nucleotides read TGTGCCAGCAGCCAAGAACAGGGTCATGGCTACACCTTC. This gives the protein CASSQEQGHGYTF.

The CDR3 here is CASSDRRTGNYGYTF. DNA of the CDR3: TGTGCCAGTAGTGACCGGCGGACAGGGAACTATGGCTACACCTTC. The chain uses TRBV19 and TRBJ1-2; 8 nucleotides align to TRBD1. After removal of 5 bases from V and 2 bases from J, the junction contained 7 bases not matched to a gene. Germline V gene lookup returns CDR1 LNHDA and CDR2 SQIVND (reference sequence). The CDR3 is 15 residues long. Full variable domain (remainder filled in from reference TRBV19 and TRBJ1-2): DGGITQSPKYLFRKEGQNVTLSCEQNLNHDAMYWYRQDPGQGLRLIYYSQIVNDFQKGDIAEGYSVSREKKESFPLTVTSAQKNPTAFYLCASSDRRTGNYGYTFGSGTRLTVV.

This clone has a handful of counts. The CDR3 protein is CASSESTPPGGELFF. In DNA form, the CDR3 reads TGTGCCAGCAGTGAGTCTACCCCCCCCGGCGGGGAGCTGTTTTTT. The genes are TRBV2 and TRBJ2-2; no clear D gene. There are 15 residues in the CDR3. From germline, CDR1 is SNHLY and CDR2 FYNNEI. V lost 3 bases, J lost 7 bases, and 15 bases lay in between.

This clone was seen more than once but under ten times. The CDR3 DNA reads TGTGCCAGCATGCGAGTCAGGGGTACCACTGAAGCTTTCTTT. Encoded protein: CASMRVRGTTEAFF. The rearrangement uses TRBV6-1 and TRBJ1-1; a possible D gene is TRBD1 (6 bases). The CDR3 contains 14 residues. V was pared by 7 bases and J by 4 bases, with 16 bases between. Germline lookup yields CDR1 MNHNS and CDR2 SASEGT.

The V call is TRBV11-3, the J call TRBJ2-7; 7 nucleotides match TRBD1. Germline trimming cut 1 base from V and 8 bases from J; bases unmatched to any gene: 11. The CDR3 totals 15 residues. Germline CDR1 is SGHNT and CDR2 is YENEEA. This CDR3 is CASSLVGRGSGQQYF. In DNA, the CDR3 is TGTGCCAGCAGCTTAGTAGGCAGGGGGTCAGGCCAGCAGTACTTC. Based on the CDR3 plus reference TRBV11-3 and TRBJ2-7, the full variable domain is EAGVVQSPRYKIIEKKQPVAFWCNPISGHNTLYWYLQNLGQGPELLIRYENEEAVDDSQLPKDRFSAERLKGVDSTLKIQPAELGDSAVYLCASSLVGRGSGQQYFGPGTRLTVT.

This chain links TRBV13 with TRBJ2-5, with TRBD2 matching over 14 bases. Germline CDR1 PRHDT, CDR2 FYEKMQ (reference sequence). The CDR3 loop spans 17 amino acids. After removal of 3 bases from V and 1 base from J, the junction contained 4 bases not matched to a gene. For the CDR3, the DNA is TGTGCCAGCAGCTTTGGACTAGCGGGGGGTGGCCAAGAGACCCAGTACTTC. Encoded protein: CASSFGLAGGGQETQYF. The whole variable domain, remainder taken from reference TRBV13 and TRBJ2-5, is AAGVIQSPRHLIKEKRETATLKCYPIPRHDTVYWYQQGPGQDPQFLISFYEKMQSDKGSIPDRFSAQQFSDYHSELNMSSLELGDSALYFCASSFGLAGGGQETQYFGPGTRLLVL.

J is TRBJ1-5 and V is TRBV12-2; the listed D gene, TRBD1, was not tested against the DNA. TRBV12-2 is annotated as a pseudogene. The CDR3 extends over 13 amino acids. CDR3 bases: TGTGCAAGTCGCTTAGACACCTGTCAGCCCCAGCATTTT. Translation gives CASRLDTCQPQHF.

The chain links TRBV5-8 to TRBJ2-7; TRBD1 might be the D (6 bases). The CDR3 spans 15 residues. Trimming took 0 bases from V and 1 from J, leaving 11 bases between them. Per germline, CDR1 SGHTS and CDR2 YDEGEE. CDR3: CASSLGTGISYEQYF. For the CDR3, the DNA is TGTGCCAGCAGCTTGGGAACAGGGATTTCCTACGAGCAGTACTTC. Combining the CDR3 with reference TRBV5-8 and TRBJ2-7 gives the whole variable domain EAGVTQSPTHLIKTRGQQATLRCSPISGHTSVYWYQQALGLGLQFLLWYDEGEERNRGNFPPRFSGRQFPNYSSELNVNALELEDSALYLCASSLGTGISYEQYFGPGTRLTVT.

This clone was seen only once. The chain joins TRBV4-3 to TRBJ2-7, with 9 bases aligning to TRBD2. The CDR3 is made up of 17 amino acids. Trimming cost V 0 bases and J 3 bases; bases outside gene matches: 9. Germline lookup yields CDR1 LGHNA and CDR2 YSLEER. CDR3 sequence: CASSQEWGLAGFYEQYF. CDR3 coding DNA: TGCGCCAGCAGCCAAGAGTGGGGGCTAGCGGGATTCTACGAGCAGTACTTC.

The genes are TRBV4-1 and TRBJ2-5; 8 nucleotides match TRBD1. The length of the CDR3 is 18 residues. With 2 bases clipped from V and 4 bases from J, the junction kept 15 bases outside the gene matches. CDR1 and CDR2 (germline): MGHRA, YSYEKL. In nucleotides, the CDR3 is TGCGCCAGCAGCCAATACGGGGCAGGGGGCGCCCCGGGAGAGACCCAGTACTTC. It specifies CASSQYGAGGAPGETQYF.

The chain combines TRBV7-2 with TRBJ1-1; D is undetermined. This CDR3 is built from 14 residues. Germline V gene sequence: CDR1 SGHTA, CDR2 FQGNSA. V gave up 5 bases and J gave up 0 bases, with 10 bases separating them. CDR3 in DNA: TGTGCCAGCAGCCTTAGCACCATGAACACTGAAGCTTTCTTT. Translating it yields CASSLSTMNTEAFF.

J is TRBJ1-2 and V is TRBV5-6; 9 nucleotides match TRBD1. V shed 2 bases and J 4 bases; nucleotides not matched to a gene: 9. Per the germline V gene, CDR1 is SGHDT and CDR2 is YYEEEE. This CDR3 spans 16 amino acids. CDR3 region: CASSFFRDRDVYGYTF. CDR3 DNA sequence: TGTGCCAGCAGCTTTTTCCGGGACAGGGACGTCTATGGCTACACCTTC.

The chain has TRBV20-1 and TRBJ2-7, with D hard to call. This CDR3 has 11 residues. Germline loops: CDR1 DFQATT, CDR2 SNEGSKA (reference sequence). V lost 3 bases and J 3 bases, leaving 6 bases between the germline ends. For the CDR3, the DNA is TGCAGTGCTAGTAGGAGCTACGAGCAGTACTTC. Translation: CSASRSYEQYF.

The rearrangement uses TRBV30 and TRBJ1-1; 8 nucleotides line up with TRBD1. CDR1 and CDR2 from the germline V gene are GTSNPN and SVGIG (reference sequence). CDR3 length: 15 residues. Trimming took 3 bases from V and 6 from J; bases not matched to a gene: 12. As DNA, the CDR3 is TGTGCCTGGAGGGCAGGGGGCGCGGGGAGGGCTGAAGCTTTCTTT. Translating it yields CAWRAGGAGRAEAFF.

This chain connects TRBV15 to TRBJ2-5; 7 bases agree with TRBD1. The J call is uncertain, as TRBJ2-7 better fits the DNA end. The CDR3 has 17 residues. Germline-derived CDR1 and CDR2 are LNHNV and YYDKDF (reference sequence). In DNA, the CDR3 is TGTGCCACCAGCAGACCCACTAAGACAGGGCTCCCCTACGAGCAGTACTTC. Translated: CATSRPTKTGLPYEQYF.

V and J are TRBV10-3 and TRBJ1-1, with D possibly being TRBD1 (5 bases). This CDR3 has 14 residues. Germline V lookup: CDR1 ENHRY, CDR2 SYGVKD. V gave up 6 bases and J gave up 1 base, with 12 bases separating them. CDR3 loop: CAIRTTAQNTEAFF. CDR3 bases: TGTGCCATCAGGACGACAGCCCAGAACACTGAAGCTTTCTTT.

This clone was recorded a few times. V usage is TRBV5-4 and J usage is TRBJ2-6; possibly TRBD2 for D (5 bases). Per germline, CDR1 SGHNT and CDR2 YYREEE (reference sequence). V was clipped by 4 bases and J by 0 bases, with 8 bases between them. CDR3 length: 15 residues. The CDR3 protein is CASSGLSSGANVLTF. CDR3 DNA sequence: TGTGCCAGCAGCGGACTGAGCTCTGGGGCCAACGTCCTGACTTTC.

This sequence joins TRBV18 and TRBJ1-1; D possibly corresponds to TRBD1 (5 bases). The CDR3 runs to 14 residues. The germline V and J ends were trimmed by 5 bases and 1 base, with 11 bases remaining between them. Germline V gives CDR1 KGHSH, CDR2 LQKENI. CDR3 in DNA: TGTGCCAGCTCAATTCAGGGCCCGAACACTGAAGCTTTCTTT. Protein: CASSIQGPNTEAFF.

The chain carries TRBV4-1 and TRBJ1-2; 7 bases map to TRBD1. Germline-derived CDR1 and CDR2 are MGHRA and YSYEKL. After removal of 3 bases from V and 2 bases from J, the junction contained 15 bases not matched to a gene. The CDR3 loop spans 18 amino acids. CDR3 protein: CASSQDGNPGQTNYGYTF. CDR3 DNA: TGCGCCAGCAGCCAGGATGGTAACCCGGGACAGACAAACTATGGCTACACCTTC.

The chain employs TRBV9 and TRBJ2-5; D not resolved. This CDR3 contains 13 residues. V lost 1 base and J 7 bases, leaving 11 bases between the germline ends. Germline V CDR1 and CDR2: SGDLS, YYNGEE. The CDR3 loop reads CASSVQTYGTQYF. CDR3 nucleotide sequence: TGTGCCAGCAGCGTACAAACCTACGGGACCCAGTACTTC.

The CDR3 nucleotides read TGCGCCAGCAGCAGGGGACTAGCGGGGGCCCAGCCTCTAACCTACAATGAGCAGTTCTTC. It encodes CASSRGLAGAQPLTYNEQFF. V and J are TRBV5-1 and TRBJ2-1, with 14 bases that match TRBD2. Unmatched junction bases numbered 14, after V lost 4 bases and J lost 2 bases. CDR3 size: 20 residues. Germline V lookup: CDR1 SGHRS, CDR2 YFSETQ.

The chain has TRBV11-2 and TRBJ1-2, with D maybe TRBD1 (5 bases). The CDR3 spans 13 residues. The germline V and J ends were trimmed by 6 bases and 8 bases, with 16 bases remaining between them. Germline lookup yields CDR1 SGHAT and CDR2 FQNNGV. As DNA, the CDR3 is TGTGCCAGCAGACGCGACAGTGAAAGCGGCTACACCTTC. Translation gives CASRRDSESGYTF.

The gene calls are TRBV18 and TRBJ2-7; 9 bases are a match to TRBD2. V was clipped by 1 base and J by 6 bases; unmatched bases: 7. Germline assignment: CDR1 KGHSH and CDR2 LQKENI. This CDR3 has 15 residues. CDR3: CASSPLAGGPSEQYF. In DNA, the CDR3 is TGTGCCAGCTCACCACTCGCGGGGGGGCCGTCCGAGCAGTACTTC.

The V gene is TRBV7-9, the J gene TRBJ2-7; 10 positions agree with TRBD1. CDR3 size: 15 residues. The germline V gene has CDR1 SEHNR and CDR2 FQNEAQ (reference sequence). V dropped 1 base and J dropped 6; count of bases not matched to a gene: 6. This CDR3 reads CASSLVRTGGFEQYF. As DNA, the CDR3 is TGTGCCAGCAGCTTAGTTCGGACAGGGGGGTTCGAGCAGTACTTC.

This sequence joins TRBV7-3 and TRBJ1-3, with unresolved D. V lost 5 bases, J lost 4 bases, and 18 bases lay in between. The CDR3 is made up of 16 amino acids. The V gene's germline CDR1 is SGHTA and CDR2 FQGTGA. CDR3 in amino acids: CASSHGGPFEGNTIYF. CDR3 coding DNA: TGTGCCAGCAGCCACGGTGGGCCCTTCGAGGGAAACACCATATATTTT. The variable domain in full, completed from reference TRBV7-3 and TRBJ1-3, reads GAGVSQTPSNKVTEKGKYVELRCDPISGHTALYWYRQSLGQGPEFLIYFQGTGAADDSGLPNDRFFAVRPEGSVSTLKIQRTERGDSAVYLCASSHGGPFEGNTIYFGEGSWLTVV.